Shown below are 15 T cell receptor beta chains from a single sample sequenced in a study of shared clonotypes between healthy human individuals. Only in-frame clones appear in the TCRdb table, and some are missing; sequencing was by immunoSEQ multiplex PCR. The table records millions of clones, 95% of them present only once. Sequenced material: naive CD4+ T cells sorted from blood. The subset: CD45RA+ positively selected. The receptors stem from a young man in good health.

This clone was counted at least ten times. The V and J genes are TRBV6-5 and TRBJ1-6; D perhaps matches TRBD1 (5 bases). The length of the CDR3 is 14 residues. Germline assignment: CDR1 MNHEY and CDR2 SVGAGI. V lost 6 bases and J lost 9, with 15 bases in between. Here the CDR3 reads CASRTPGIGSPLHF. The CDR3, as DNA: TGTGCCAGCAGAACTCCAGGGATCGGTTCACCCCTCCACTTT.

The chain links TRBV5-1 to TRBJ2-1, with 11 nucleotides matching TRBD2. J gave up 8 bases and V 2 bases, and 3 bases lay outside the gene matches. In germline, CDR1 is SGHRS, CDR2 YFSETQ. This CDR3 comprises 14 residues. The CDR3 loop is CASSLTSGSHEQFF. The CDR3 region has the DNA TGCGCCAGCAGCTTAACTAGCGGGAGTCATGAGCAGTTCTTC. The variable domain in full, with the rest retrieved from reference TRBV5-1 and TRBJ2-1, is KAGVTQTPRYLIKTRGQQVTLSCSPISGHRSVSWYQQTPGQGLQFLFEYFSETQRNKGNFPGRFSGRQFSNSRSEMNVSTLELGDSALYLCASSLTSGSHEQFFGPGTRLTVL.

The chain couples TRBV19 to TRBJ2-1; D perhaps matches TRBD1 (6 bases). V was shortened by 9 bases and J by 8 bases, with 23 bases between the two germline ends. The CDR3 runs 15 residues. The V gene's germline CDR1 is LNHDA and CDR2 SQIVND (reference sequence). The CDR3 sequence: CASSTGNPGNHEQFF. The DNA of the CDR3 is TGTGCCAGCAGCACAGGGAACCCAGGGAACCATGAGCAGTTCTTC.

The CDR3 protein is CAITSGTGYNEQFF. CDR3 nucleotides: TGTGCCATCACCTCCGGGACAGGCTACAATGAGCAGTTCTTC. V usage is TRBV10-3 and J usage is TRBJ2-1, with 8 bases fitting TRBD1. The CDR3 has 14 residues. The V gene end was trimmed by 7 bases and the J gene end by 3 bases; junction bases not matched to a gene: 5. CDR1 is ENHRY and CDR2 is SYGVKD in the germline V gene.

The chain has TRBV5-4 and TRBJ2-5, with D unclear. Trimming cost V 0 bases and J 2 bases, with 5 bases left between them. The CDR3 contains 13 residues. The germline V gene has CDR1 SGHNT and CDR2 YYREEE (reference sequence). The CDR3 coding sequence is TGTGCCAGCAGCTTGGTTAGGCAAGAGACCCAGTACTTC. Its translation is CASSLVRQETQYF.

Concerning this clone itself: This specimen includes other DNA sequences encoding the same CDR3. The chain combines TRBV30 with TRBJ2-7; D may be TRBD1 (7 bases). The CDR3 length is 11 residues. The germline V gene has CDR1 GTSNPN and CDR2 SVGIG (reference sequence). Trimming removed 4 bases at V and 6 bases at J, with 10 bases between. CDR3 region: CAWNRGGEQYF. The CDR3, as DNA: TGTGCCTGGAACAGGGGAGGCGAGCAGTACTTC.

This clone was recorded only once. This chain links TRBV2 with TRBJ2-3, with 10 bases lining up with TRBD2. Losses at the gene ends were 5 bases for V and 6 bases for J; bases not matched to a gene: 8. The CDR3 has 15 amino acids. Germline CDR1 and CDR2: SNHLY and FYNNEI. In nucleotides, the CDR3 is TGTGCCAGCAGTCCGGGACTAGCGTCCGGGGATACGCAGTATTTT. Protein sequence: CASSPGLASGDTQYF.

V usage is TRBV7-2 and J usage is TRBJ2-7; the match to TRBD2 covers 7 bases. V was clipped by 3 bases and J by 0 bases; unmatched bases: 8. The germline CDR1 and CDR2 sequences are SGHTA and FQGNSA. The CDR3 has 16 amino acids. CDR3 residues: CASSFTGTIFSYEQYF. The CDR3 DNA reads TGTGCCAGCAGCTTCACCGGGACTATTTTCTCCTACGAGCAGTACTTC.

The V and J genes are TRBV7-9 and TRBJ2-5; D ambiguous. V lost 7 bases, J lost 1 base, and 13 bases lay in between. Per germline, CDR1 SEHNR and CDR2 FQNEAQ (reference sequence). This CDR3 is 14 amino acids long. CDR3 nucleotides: TGTGCCAGCAATAGACCGGGCAGCCAAGAGACCCAGTACTTC. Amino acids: CASNRPGSQETQYF.

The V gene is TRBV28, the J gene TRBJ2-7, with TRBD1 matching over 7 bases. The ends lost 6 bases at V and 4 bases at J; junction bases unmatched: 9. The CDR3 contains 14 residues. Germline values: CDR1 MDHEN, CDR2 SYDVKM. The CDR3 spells CASSLETGKYEQYF. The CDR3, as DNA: TGTGCCAGCAGCCTAGAGACAGGGAAGTACGAGCAGTACTTC.

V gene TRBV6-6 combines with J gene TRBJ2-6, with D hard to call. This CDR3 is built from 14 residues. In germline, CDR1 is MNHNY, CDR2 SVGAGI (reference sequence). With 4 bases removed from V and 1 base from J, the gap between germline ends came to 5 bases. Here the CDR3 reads CASSFLSGANVLTF. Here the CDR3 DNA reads TGTGCCAGCAGTTTCTTATCTGGGGCCAACGTCCTGACTTTC.

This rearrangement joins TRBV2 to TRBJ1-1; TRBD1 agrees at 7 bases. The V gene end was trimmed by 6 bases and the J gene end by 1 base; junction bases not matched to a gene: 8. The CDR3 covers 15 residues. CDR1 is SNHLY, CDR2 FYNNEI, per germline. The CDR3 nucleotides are TGTGCCAGCAGGATTACAGGGGCCCCGAACACTGAAGCTTTCTTT. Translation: CASRITGAPNTEAFF. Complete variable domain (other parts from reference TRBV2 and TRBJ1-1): EPEVTQTPSHQVTQMGQEVILRCVPISNHLYFYWYRQILGQKVEFLVSFYNNEISEKSEIFDDQFSVERPDGSNFTLKIRSTKLEDSAMYFCASRITGAPNTEAFFGQGTRLTVV.

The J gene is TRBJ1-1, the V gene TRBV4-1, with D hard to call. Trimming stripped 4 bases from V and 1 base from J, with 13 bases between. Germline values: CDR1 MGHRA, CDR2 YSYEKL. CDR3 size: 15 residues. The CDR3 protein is CASSPERTANTEAFF. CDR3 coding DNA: TGCGCCAGCAGCCCAGAGCGGACGGCGAACACTGAAGCTTTCTTT.

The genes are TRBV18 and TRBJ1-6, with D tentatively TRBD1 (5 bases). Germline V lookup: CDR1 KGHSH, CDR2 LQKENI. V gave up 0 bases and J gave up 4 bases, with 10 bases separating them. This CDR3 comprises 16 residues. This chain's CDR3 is CASSPPGRGYNSPLHF. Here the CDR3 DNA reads TGTGCCAGCTCACCACCCGGTCGGGGGTATAATTCACCCCTCCACTTT.

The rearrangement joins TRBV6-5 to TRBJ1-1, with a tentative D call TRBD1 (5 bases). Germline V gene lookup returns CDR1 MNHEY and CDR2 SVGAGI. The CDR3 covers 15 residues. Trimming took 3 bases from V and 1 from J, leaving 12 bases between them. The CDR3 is CASSYLRGGNTEAFF. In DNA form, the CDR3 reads TGTGCCAGCAGTTATTTGCGGGGGGGGAACACTGAAGCTTTCTTT.